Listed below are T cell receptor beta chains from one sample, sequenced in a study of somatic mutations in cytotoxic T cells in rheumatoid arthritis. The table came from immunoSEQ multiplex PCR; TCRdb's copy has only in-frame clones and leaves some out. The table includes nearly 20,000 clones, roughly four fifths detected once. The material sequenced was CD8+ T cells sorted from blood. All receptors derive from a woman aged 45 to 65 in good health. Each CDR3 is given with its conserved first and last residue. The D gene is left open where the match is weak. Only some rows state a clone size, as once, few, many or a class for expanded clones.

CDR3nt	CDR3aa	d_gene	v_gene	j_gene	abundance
TGTGCCAGCTCACTAGTTCCCAATGAGCAGTTCTTC	CASSLVPNEQFF	-	TRBV7-3	TRBJ2-1	-
TGTGCCAGCAGCTCGGGTGGGGTTCGGGACAATCAGCCCCAGCATTTT	CASSSGGVRDNQPQHF	-	TRBV5-6	TRBJ1-5	-
TGTGCCAGCAGCCAACAGGGGGCCCATCAGCCCCAGCATTTT	CASSQQGAHQPQHF	TRBD1	TRBV6-5	TRBJ1-5	-
TGTGTCTCGACAGCCGGGAGGGACACTGAAGCTTTCTTT	CVSTAGRDTEAFF	-	TRBV7-8	TRBJ1-1	-
TGCGCCAGCAGCCAAGAACAGGGCAACAATGAGCAGTTCTTC	CASSQEQGNNEQFF	-	TRBV4-3	TRBJ2-1	-
TGTGCCAGCAGCGCCGGAAAGACTGGAAACACCATATATTTT	CASSAGKTGNTIYF	-	TRBV5-4	TRBJ1-3	few
TGTGCCAGTAGTATATTAGGATGGGACACCGACTCTGGAAACACCATATATTTT	CASSILGWDTDSGNTIYF	-	TRBV19	TRBJ1-3	-
TGTGCCTGGAGAGCCGGGCCGGGGGGAATCACCGGGGAGCTGTTTTTT	CAWRAGPGGITGELFF	TRBD2	TRBV30	TRBJ2-2	-
TGTGCCAGCAGCCAAGCCGGCGGCCGAAACACCGGGGAGCTGTTTTTT	CASSQAGGRNTGELFF	-	TRBV4-2	TRBJ2-2	-
TGTGCCAGCAGCAGTGGACGGCACACAGATACGCAGTATTTT	CASSSGRHTDTQYF	-	TRBV14	TRBJ2-3	-
TGTGCCAGCAGCTCCCACCCGGGGGGGAACGAGCAGTACTTC	CASSSHPGGNEQYF	TRBD2	TRBV7-8	TRBJ2-7	-
TGCAGCGTTGCCCCAAGCGGGAGAGTTGTGGATACGCAGTATTTT	CSVAPSGRVVDTQYF	TRBD2	TRBV29-1	TRBJ2-3	-
TGCAGCGTTGAAGCCTTCTCTAACTATGGCTACACCTTC	CSVEAFSNYGYTF	-	TRBV29-1	TRBJ1-2	-
TGTGCTAGTGGTTTGGTCGCCAATTTCGTACAGGGGATAGGCGACGAGCAGTACTTC	CASGLVANFVQGIGDEQYF	TRBD1	TRBV12-5	TRBJ2-7	-
TGTGCCAGCAGCTTGGATGGCGACACAGATACGCAGTATTTT	CASSLDGDTDTQYF	-	TRBV5-4	TRBJ2-3	-
TGTGCCAGCAGCCAAGATACGGGGGTCTCCTACGAGCAGTACTTC	CASSQDTGVSYEQYF	-	TRBV4-2	TRBJ2-7	-
TGTGCCAGCAGCTTAGCCGACTCTGAGCCTGCCGAAGCTTTCTTT	CASSLADSEPAEAFF	-	TRBV7-6	TRBJ1-1	once
TGTGCCATCAGTGAGGGAGAGACCCAGTACTTC	CAISEGETQYF	-	TRBV10-3	TRBJ2-5	-
TGTGCCAGTAGTCAGGGACAGCATAGCAATCAGCCCCAGCATTTT	CASSQGQHSNQPQHF	TRBD1	TRBV19	TRBJ1-5	few
TGTGCCAGCACCTGGGGGGCTAATCACGAGCAGTACTTC	CASTWGANHEQYF	-	TRBV28	TRBJ2-7	-
TGTGCCAGCAGTGAAGGGGGCGGAAACATTCAGTACTTC	CASSEGGGNIQYF	-	TRBV2	TRBJ2-4	-
TGTGCCAGCAGTTACTCGTCCAACACTGAAGCTTTCTTT	CASSYSSNTEAFF	-	TRBV6-5	TRBJ1-1	-
TGTGCCACCAGCAGAGATCGGGTGGGTGCCACAGATACGCAGTATTTT	CATSRDRVGATDTQYF	-	TRBV15	TRBJ2-3	-